A selection of T cell receptor beta chains follows, all from one sample in a study of T cells expressing NK-cell markers. Reanalyzing the 5' RACE reads, TCRdb keeps one entry per CDR3 protein, without DNA. The table lists 500,000 to 600,000 distinct CDR3 sequences. Sequencing was carried out using blood T cells: a sorted CD56 or NKG2C T cell subset, CD4+ or CD8+ T cells, or bulk PBMC T cells (not recorded which). These TCRs come from a man aged 18 to 30 in good health. Each CDR3 is given with its conserved first and last residue.

TRBJ2-5 | TRBV25-1 | CASRISGRETQYF
TRBJ2-1 | TRBV12-3/TRBV12-4 | CASSFGLSPYNEQFF
TRBJ2-3 | TRBV5-6 | CASSLVQVTSTDTQYF
TRBJ1-2 | TRBV12-3/TRBV12-4 | CASSFRRLHGYTF
TRBJ1-5 | TRBV12-3/TRBV12-4 | CASSSQGNQPQHF
TRBJ2-2 | TRBV7-8 | CASSPRWELFF
TRBJ2-7 | TRBV29-1 | CSVEELEGKIYEQYF
TRBJ1-2 | TRBV27 | CASISYHSNTF
TRBJ2-2 | TRBV5-1 | CASSGDPGQNTGELFF
TRBJ1-4 | TRBV7-9 | CASSQPDSRDSGEKLFF
TRBJ2-1 | TRBV6-5 | CASSYSPQGVREQFF
TRBJ1-1 | TRBV5-1 | CASSLSTSGGMNTEAFF
TRBJ2-5 | TRBV19 | CASSPTSGGTQYF
TRBJ2-2 | TRBV7-9 | CASSRQGWELFF
TRBJ2-2 | TRBV18 | CASSPRPIGYTGELFF
TRBJ2-5 | TRBV20-1 | CSAVQGMETQYF
TRBJ2-2 | TRBV9 | CASSTRTGEYTGELFF
TRBJ2-5 | TRBV5-1 | CASSPGSGSLMKTQYF
TRBJ2-1 | TRBV9 | CASSVSDSSYNEQFF
TRBJ1-2 | TRBV13 | CASSQDRRNYGYTF
TRBJ2-7 | TRBV5-1 | CASSPKGGRVYLSYEQYF
TRBJ2-1 | TRBV5-1 | CASSLRPEALNNEQFF
TRBJ2-7 | TRBV6-5 | CASSYSHVESYEQYF
TRBJ2-1 | TRBV20-1 | CSAVRGLASSYNEQFF
TRBJ2-4 | TRBV12-3/TRBV12-4 | CASSPRHSAKNIQYF
TRBJ2-6 | TRBV27 | CASSFYQGHGGANVLTF
TRBJ2-1 | TRBV10-2 | CASSGWREGLNSYNEQFF
TRBJ2-1 | TRBV12-2 | CARPSGTSPGNAYNEQFF
TRBJ1-2 | TRBV6-5 | CASSSVQSGYGYTF
TRBJ1-6 | TRBV7-9 | CASSLLGGGSYNSPLHF
TRBJ2-1 | TRBV20-1 | CSARPGGGAYSEQFF